This T cell receptor beta chain originates from a study of Ad26.COV2.S vaccination and SARS-CoV-2 variants. This clone was detected a few times. The CDR3 has 14 residues. Trimming cost V 1 base and J 6 bases, with 12 bases left between them. The V gene's germline CDR1 is MNHEY and CDR2 SVGAGI. The treatment is: around 19 received Ad26.COV2.S at low or high dose, single or two shots; about 5 received placebo; per-sample allocation not given. Sampling was performed 63 days after the first vaccine or placebo injection. Assay used: immunoSEQ multiplex PCR; TCRdb lists only in-frame clones, some missing. Counted here are 400,000 to 500,000 clones, roughly 90% occurring once; the ten biggest clones make up 3.6%.

This sequence was found in a person between 18 and 65 years old who received the Ad26.COV2.S COVID-19 vaccine or a placebo. The sequenced sample was peripheral blood, obtained in a trial of Ad26.COV2.S vaccine versus placebo. The rearrangement uses TRBV6-5 and TRBJ1-2, with a possible D match to TRBD1 (5 bases). CDR3 in amino acids: CASSYLRDGDGYTF. The CDR3 nucleotides read TGTGCCAGCAGTTACTTAAGGGACGGGGATGGCTACACCTTC.